This entry lists 6 T cell receptor beta chains sequenced from one sample in a study of blood T cell repertoires in COVID-19. Repertoires were generated with immunoSEQ multiplex PCR, while TCRdb's copy carries only in-frame clones and drops some. The table shows 45,000 to 65,000 clones, with roughly 84% occurring only once. Material: peripheral blood. The source of these receptors is an elderly man in a cohort sampled during active COVID-19.

V and J are TRBV23-1 and TRBJ1-3; 7 nucleotides align to TRBD1. TRBV23-1 is flagged as an ORF with uncertain function. V shed 3 bases and J 7 bases; nucleotides not matched to a gene: 6. CDR3 length: 14 amino acids. CDR3 bases: TGCGCCAGCAGTCACCTCGACAGGGCGAACACCATATATTTT. It translates to CASSHLDRANTIYF.

The rearrangement joins TRBV29-1 to TRBJ1-2; D remains unclear. V lost 2 bases, J lost 0 bases, and 7 bases lay in between. Germline CDR1 is SQVTM and CDR2 is ANQGSEA. The CDR3 is 13 amino acids. DNA of the CDR3: TGCAGCGTTGAATCGACACCTAACTATGGCTACACCTTC. Translation: CSVESTPNYGYTF.

The V and J genes are TRBV5-5 and TRBJ1-5; 8 bases match TRBD1. The CDR3 sequence is 16 residues long. V lost 4 bases to trimming and J lost 4 bases; unmatched junction nucleotides: 10. Germline assignment: CDR1 SGHKS and CDR2 YYEKEE (reference sequence). The CDR3 sequence is CASSQAGQGPNQPQHF. CDR3 in DNA: TGTGCCAGCAGCCAGGCAGGACAGGGCCCAAATCAGCCCCAGCATTTT.

The V gene is TRBV4-1, the J gene TRBJ1-5; D is possibly TRBD1 (5 bases). Germline values: CDR1 MGHRA, CDR2 YSYEKL. V was clipped by 0 bases and J by 0 bases, with 9 bases between them. CDR3 length: 16 amino acids. The CDR3 loop is CASSQDQQVSNQPQHF. CDR3 bases: TGCGCCAGCAGCCAAGATCAACAGGTTAGCAATCAGCCCCAGCATTTT.

This clone was observed a single time. The rearrangement uses TRBV15 and TRBJ2-7; 11 bases are shared with TRBD2. CDR3 size: 18 residues. The germline gives CDR1 LNHNV, CDR2 YYDKDF (reference sequence). Trimming removed 0 bases from V and 6 bases from J; junction bases left unmatched: 13. The CDR3 spells CATSRDRASGRRSREQYF. In DNA form, the CDR3 reads TGTGCCACCAGCAGAGATCGAGCTAGCGGGAGGCGTTCACGCGAGCAGTACTTC.

The chain joins TRBV7-8 to TRBJ1-2; 7 nucleotides align to TRBD1. With 3 bases clipped from V and 6 bases from J, the junction kept 4 bases outside the gene matches. This CDR3 is 13 amino acids long. CDR1 SGHVS and CDR2 FQNEAQ come from the germline V gene. The CDR3 region has the DNA TGTGCCAGCAGCTTGGACAGGCGGGATGGCTACACCTTC. Its translation is CASSLDRRDGYTF.